The 14 T cell receptor beta chains given below trace back to one sample, sequenced in a study of blood T cell dynamics during melanoma immunotherapy. Libraries were prepared by immunoSEQ multiplex PCR; TCRdb keeps only in-frame clonotypes and omits some of them. The table records more than 15,000 clones, 83% of them present only once. Indicated time point: pre-treatment baseline. The sequenced sample was blood, obtained from a patient treated with checkpoint blockade. The receptors come from a human donor with melanoma.

The chain is built from TRBV2 and TRBJ2-7; TRBD2 might be the D (6 bases). V was trimmed by 7 bases and J by 6 bases, leaving 16 bases between them. Germline values: CDR1 SNHLY, CDR2 FYNNEI. The CDR3 contains 13 residues. CDR3 amino acids: CASNPGPGSEQYF. CDR3 DNA: TGTGCCAGCAATCCGGGACCCGGGAGCGAGCAGTACTTC.

The V and J genes are TRBV2 and TRBJ1-2; the D is unclear. The CDR3 runs 14 residues. Per the germline V gene, CDR1 is SNHLY and CDR2 is FYNNEI. Trimming removed 7 bases at V and 3 bases at J, with 15 bases between. The CDR3 DNA sequence: TGTGCCAGCATTCCAAGAGAGGGAGACTATGGCTACACCTTC. Protein: CASIPREGDYGYTF.

V gene TRBV27 combines with J gene TRBJ2-7, with 10 bases lining up with TRBD2. The CDR3 spans 13 residues. Germline V CDR1 and CDR2: MNHEY, SMNVEV (reference sequence). V lost 7 bases and J lost 1; bases outside the gene matches: 1. The CDR3 DNA reads as TGTGCCAGCATGGGACTAGCGTCCTACGAGCAGTACTTC. Translated: CASMGLASYEQYF.

The CDR3 DNA follows: TGTGCCTGGAGTGTGGGGGCCCCCTACGAGCAGTACTTC. Translated, it gives CAWSVGAPYEQYF. The chain is built from TRBV30 and TRBJ2-7, with D possibly matching TRBD1 (6 bases). The CDR3 is 13 amino acids. Germline values: CDR1 GTSNPN, CDR2 SVGIG (reference sequence). Trimming stripped 0 bases from V and 2 bases from J, with 8 bases between.

J is TRBJ2-1 and V is TRBV28; D unresolved. The CDR3 is 16 amino acids. Between the trimmed V and J ends, which lost 3 bases and 0 bases, there was a span of 12 bases. CDR1 and CDR2 from the germline V gene are MDHEN and SYDVKM. This chain's CDR3 is CASSFEALSSYNEQFF. The CDR3 DNA reads TGTGCCAGCAGTTTCGAGGCCCTGAGCTCCTACAATGAGCAGTTCTTC.

The gene calls are TRBV19 and TRBJ2-1; D is uncertain. Trimming removed 3 bases at V and 0 bases at J, with 9 bases between. Germline V lookup: CDR1 LNHDA, CDR2 SQIVND (reference sequence). The CDR3 consists of 15 residues. The CDR3 nucleotides read TGTGCCAGTAGTATCGATGGCGGCTCCTACAATGAGCAGTTCTTC. It codes for CASSIDGGSYNEQFF.

V gene TRBV12-5 combines with J gene TRBJ2-1; 10 bases fit TRBD2. This CDR3 has 15 amino acids. V gave up 5 bases and J gave up 1 base; unmatched junction bases: 2. Germline-derived CDR1 and CDR2 are LGHNT and FRNRAP. The CDR3 loop is CASGPTSGSYNEQFF. As DNA, the CDR3 is TGTGCTAGTGGTCCGACTAGCGGGTCCTACAATGAGCAGTTCTTC.

The rearrangement links TRBV7-5 to TRBJ1-5; the table's D call TRBD1 went unverified against the DNA. TRBV7-5 is designated a pseudogene. The CDR3 is 15 amino acids. As DNA, the CDR3 is TGTGCCAGAAGCCCTATATCAGGCGTCAATCAGCCCCAGCATTTT. Its translation is CARSPISGVNQPQHF.

V and J are TRBV28 and TRBJ1-6; no reliable D call. The CDR3 is made up of 12 amino acids. Germline V lookup: CDR1 MDHEN, CDR2 SYDVKM. The ends were cut back, 7 bases at V and 10 bases at J, with 11 bases in the middle. The CDR3 region is CASTSGYSPLHF. CDR3 DNA: TGTGCCAGCACCTCAGGATACTCACCCCTCCACTTT.

The gene calls are TRBV9 and TRBJ2-3, with D perhaps TRBD2 (6 bases). The CDR3 totals 14 residues. The V end lost 4 bases, the J end lost 0 bases, and 9 bases lay between the germline ends. CDR1 and CDR2 (germline): SGDLS, YYNGEE. The CDR3 sequence is CASSPGTSTDTQYF. The DNA for the CDR3 is TGTGCCAGCAGCCCTGGGACTAGCACAGATACGCAGTATTTT.

The rearrangement joins TRBV19 to TRBJ1-6, with TRBD1 matching 7 bases. J was trimmed by 8 bases and V by 4 bases; bases with no gene match: 5. The CDR3 totals 14 residues. Germline V gene data show CDR1 as LNHDA and CDR2 as SQIVND (reference sequence). The CDR3 DNA is TGTGCCAGTAGTACCCGCAGGGGGGATTCACCCCTCCACTTT. Its protein product is CASSTRRGDSPLHF.

CDR3 loop: CASSLSGQNYGYTF. The CDR3 DNA follows: TGTGCCAGCAGCTTATCGGGACAGAACTATGGCTACACCTTC. The V and J genes are TRBV7-3 and TRBJ1-2; 7 positions agree with TRBD1. The germline gives CDR1 SGHTA, CDR2 FQGTGA. Unmatched junction bases numbered 2, after V lost 2 bases and J lost 2 bases. CDR3 length: 14 residues.

The chain recombines TRBV6-1 with TRBJ1-4, with D possibly matching TRBD1 (6 bases). V lost 6 bases to trimming and J lost 5 bases, with 16 bases between them. The CDR3 contains 15 residues. Germline CDR1 is MNHNS and CDR2 is SASEGT. The CDR3 coding sequence is TGTGCCAGCAGCAGCCAGGGGACCGAAAATGAAAAACTGTTTTTT. Translating gives CASSSQGTENEKLFF.

The chain joins TRBV11-3 to TRBJ2-5; D might be TRBD2 (5 bases). From germline, CDR1 is SGHNT and CDR2 YENEEA. The V and J ends lost 3 bases and 5 bases respectively, with 13 bases between them. The CDR3 totals 14 residues. The CDR3 here is CASSLIRGTETQYF. Here the CDR3 DNA reads TGTGCCAGCAGCTTGATCCGGGGAACGGAGACCCAGTACTTC.